This entry features one T cell receptor beta chain sequence. What it binds is not known. The data stem from a study of cytomegalovirus exposure and HLA in healthy donors. Study-level findings and limits: Subsequent analysis found a tendency for first-cohort TCR clusters to co-occur within the roughly 130 validation repertoires. The dataset shows that most TCR sequences were rare, while some public TCRs occurred in many donors.

Some clones are missing from TCRdb's copy, which holds only in-frame ones; the method was immunoSEQ multiplex PCR. The sample contains 100,000 to 150,000 clones, approximately 89% of which appear only once. V shed 3 bases and J shed 4 bases, with 4 bases lying between them. Germline loops: CDR1 LGHNT, CDR2 FRNRAP. CDR3 length: 12 residues. This chain links TRBV12-5 with TRBJ2-1, with no clear D. The sample consisted of PBMCs. The sequence was obtained from a young woman in good health and CMV-seronegative. The CDR3 region has the DNA TGTGCTAGTGGTTTATCTTACAATGAGCAGTTCTTC. Protein: CASGLSYNEQFF.